What follows is one T cell receptor beta chain and its context. Its antigen is not identified. In germline, CDR1 is KGHSH, CDR2 LQKENI. This CDR3 is built from 16 residues. The V segment lost 5 bases and the J segment 4 bases; nucleotides outside the gene matches: 10. The sample is drawn from a study of T cells in Graves' hyperthyroidism and ophthalmopathy. Subjects aged 18 to 65 presented with newly diagnosed hyperthyroidism of less than 2 months' duration. Amplified TCR beta CDR3 regions came from RNA transcripts. HTBI primers were used for first-round RT-PCR of the TCR CDR3. TCRdb itself ran the multiplex PCR reads through MiXCR, one entry per CDR3 protein. The sample yields under 350,000 distinct CDR3 sequences, approximately 18% seen once. Notes on the study in general: Most expanded thyroid clonotypes above 0.001 recurred in blood. Patients with ophthalmopathy were separated from those with stable hyperthyroidism by a 13 V-J model.

This sequence was found in a woman in her 50s with Graves' hyperthyroidism. The sample comprised blood. V usage is TRBV18 and J usage is TRBJ2-3; 9 bases match TRBD2. The CDR3 DNA is TGTGCCAGCTCAGTCATTAGCGGGAGAGGGCCAGATACGCAGTATTTT. Its translation: CASSVISGRGPDTQYF.